This TCR beta chain was found in a study of blood T cell repertoires in COVID-19. Study summary: Acute and convalescent COVID-19 samples came from the United States, Italy and Spain.

V trimming: 2 bases; J trimming: 1 base; junction bases outside the gene matches: 7. The CDR3 sequence is 16 residues long. CDR1 is MNHEY, CDR2 SVGEGT, per germline. TCRdb's table, derived via immunoSEQ multiplex PCR, lists solely in-frame clones and lacks some. The repertoire holds 50,000 to 65,000 clones, with around 85% as singletons. The clonotype was recovered from a human donor in a cohort sampled during active COVID-19. V usage is TRBV6-2 or TRBV6-3 and J usage is TRBJ1-1; 7 bases line up with TRBD1. What was sequenced was peripheral blood. CDR3 region: CASSYPTGVWNTEAFF. CDR3 bases: TGTGCCAGCAGTTACCCAACAGGGGTTTGGAACACTGAAGCTTTCTTT.